Listed below are T cell receptor beta chains from one sample, sequenced in a study of T cells after yellow fever vaccination. Using its own MiXCR run on the 5' RACE reads, TCRdb lists one record per CDR3 protein. The sample records about 300,000 distinct CDR3 sequences, 8.5% to 10% being singletons. This sample comprised CD4+ T cells sorted from PBMCs, obtained 5 days after the yellow fever booster vaccination. These receptors all come from a man aged 18 to 35 who received the YFV17D yellow fever vaccine. CDR3s leave out the opening cysteine and the closing phenylalanine or tryptophan. D genes are given only for firm matches. Size values are once, few and many counts, or a class for expanded clones, and some rows have none.

CDR3 length | D gene | J gene | clone size | V gene | CDR3 protein
12 | - | TRBJ1-5 | many | TRBV5-1 | ASSPGGGYQPQH
9 | - | TRBJ2-7 | many | TRBV20-1 | SAGPPEEQY
13 | - | TRBJ1-5 | many | TRBV6-5 | ASSYGGNSNQPQH
11 | - | TRBJ2-4 | many | TRBV4-1 | ASSPNRDDIQY
14 | TRBD2 | TRBJ2-7 | many | TRBV5-1 | ASSLSLAGGAYEQY
10 | - | TRBJ2-3 | many | TRBV18 | ASSPPTDTQY
14 | - | TRBJ2-3 | few | TRBV4-3 | ASSRGSGPGVDTQY
12 | - | TRBJ1-1 | few | TRBV20-1 | SHRGGGPNTEAF
11 | - | TRBJ1-1 | - | TRBV18 | ASSLLAATEAF
13 | - | TRBJ1-4 | few | TRBV4-1 | ASSQEWGVGEKLF
13 | - | TRBJ2-2 | - | TRBV4-3 | ASSQEADYTGELF
14 | TRBD2 | TRBJ2-3 | few | TRBV2 | ASWGGGGIQYDTQY
13 | - | TRBJ2-5 | - | TRBV20-1 | SARHRLGAIETQY
11 | - | TRBJ1-2 | many | TRBV12-3/TRBV12-4 | ASSSGGGRGYT
13 | - | TRBJ2-6 | - | TRBV9 | ASSVGYSGANVLT
11 | - | TRBJ1-4 | - | TRBV6-6 | ASSYTGDEKLF
15 | - | TRBJ1-1 | - | TRBV5-8 | ASSLLTLVGMNTEAF
13 | TRBD1 | TRBJ2-2 | many | TRBV7-2 | ASSPWTGNTGELF
16 | - | TRBJ1-5 | many | TRBV19 | ASSILSIGGGSNQPQH
11 | - | TRBJ2-1 | few | TRBV7-9 | ASSLIVYNEQF